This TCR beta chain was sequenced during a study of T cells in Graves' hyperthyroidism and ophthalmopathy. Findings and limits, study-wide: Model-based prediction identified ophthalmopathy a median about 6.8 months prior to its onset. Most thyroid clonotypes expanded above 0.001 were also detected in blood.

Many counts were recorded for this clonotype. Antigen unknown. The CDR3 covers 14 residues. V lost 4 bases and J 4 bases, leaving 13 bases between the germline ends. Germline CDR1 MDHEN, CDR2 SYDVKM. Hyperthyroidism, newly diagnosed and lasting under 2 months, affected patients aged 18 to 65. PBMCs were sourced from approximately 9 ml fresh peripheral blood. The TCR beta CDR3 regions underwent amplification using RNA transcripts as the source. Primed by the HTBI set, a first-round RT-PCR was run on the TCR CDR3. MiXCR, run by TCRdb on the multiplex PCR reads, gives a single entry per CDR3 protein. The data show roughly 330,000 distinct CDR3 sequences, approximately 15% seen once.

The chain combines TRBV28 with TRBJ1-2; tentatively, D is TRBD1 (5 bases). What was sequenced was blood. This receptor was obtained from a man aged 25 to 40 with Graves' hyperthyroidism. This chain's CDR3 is CASSSGQAVYGYTF. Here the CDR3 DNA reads TGTGCCAGCAGTTCGGGGCAGGCAGTCTATGGCTACACCTTC.